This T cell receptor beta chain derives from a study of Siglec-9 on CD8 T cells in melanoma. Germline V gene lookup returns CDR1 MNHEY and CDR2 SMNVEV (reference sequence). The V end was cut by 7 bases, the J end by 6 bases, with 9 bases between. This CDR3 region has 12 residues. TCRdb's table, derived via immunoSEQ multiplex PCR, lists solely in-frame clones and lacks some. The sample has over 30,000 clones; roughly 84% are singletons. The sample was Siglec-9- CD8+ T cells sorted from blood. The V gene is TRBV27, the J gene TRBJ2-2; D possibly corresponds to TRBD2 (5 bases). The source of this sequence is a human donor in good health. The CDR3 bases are TGTGCCAGCAAAGAGGGCCCCGGGGAGCTGTTTTTT. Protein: CASKEGPGELFF.